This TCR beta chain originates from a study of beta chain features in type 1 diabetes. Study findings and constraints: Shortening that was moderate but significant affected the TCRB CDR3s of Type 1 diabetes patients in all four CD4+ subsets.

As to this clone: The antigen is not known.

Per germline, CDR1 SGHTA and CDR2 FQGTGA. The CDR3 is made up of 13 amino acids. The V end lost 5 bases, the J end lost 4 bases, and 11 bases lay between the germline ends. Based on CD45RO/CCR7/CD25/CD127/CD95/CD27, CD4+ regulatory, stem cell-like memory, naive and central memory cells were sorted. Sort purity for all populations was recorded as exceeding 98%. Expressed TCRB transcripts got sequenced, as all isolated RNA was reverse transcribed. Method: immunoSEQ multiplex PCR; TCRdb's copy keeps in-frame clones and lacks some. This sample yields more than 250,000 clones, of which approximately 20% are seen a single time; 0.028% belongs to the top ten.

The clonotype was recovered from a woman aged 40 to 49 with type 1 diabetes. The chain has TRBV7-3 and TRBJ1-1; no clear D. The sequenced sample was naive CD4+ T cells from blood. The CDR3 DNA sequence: TGTGCCAGCAGCCAATCGAGTTCCACTGAAGCTTTCTTT. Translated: CASSQSSSTEAFF.